This T cell receptor (beta chain) was identified in a study of shared clonotypes between healthy human individuals. Study at large: Three plates were used per donor for CD4 naive, three for CD4 memory, two for CD8 naive and one for CD8 memory.

The protocol was immunoSEQ multiplex PCR, while the TCRdb copy is restricted to in-frame clones and leaves out a portion. The sample has some 2.3 million clones, 85% to 95% seen once. Germline V gives CDR1 SGHNT, CDR2 YYREEE (reference sequence). The V gene end was trimmed by 4 bases and the J gene end by 5 bases; junction bases not matched to a gene: 10. The CDR3 is 16 residues long. The sequencing input was naive CD4+ T cells from PBMCs. Subset meaning: CD45RA+ positively selected. The source is a man younger than 30 in good health. Some clones in this sample may be carry-over from other donors' samples. This chain joins TRBV5-4 and TRBJ2-5, with 11 bases matching TRBD2. This CDR3 is CASSPGVLAGVETQYF. In nucleotides, the CDR3 is TGTGCCAGCAGCCCCGGAGTACTAGCGGGAGTGGAGACCCAGTACTTC.